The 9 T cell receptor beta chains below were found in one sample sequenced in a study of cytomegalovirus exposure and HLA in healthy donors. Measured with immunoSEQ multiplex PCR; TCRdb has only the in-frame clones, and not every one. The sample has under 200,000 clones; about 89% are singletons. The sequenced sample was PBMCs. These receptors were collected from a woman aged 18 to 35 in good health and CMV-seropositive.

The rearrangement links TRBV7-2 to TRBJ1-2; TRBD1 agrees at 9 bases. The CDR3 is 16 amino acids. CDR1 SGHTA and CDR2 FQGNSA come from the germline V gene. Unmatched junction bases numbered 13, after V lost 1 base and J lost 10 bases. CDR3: CASSLVLGTGYSDYTF. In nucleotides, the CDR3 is TGTGCCAGCAGCTTAGTATTGGGGACAGGGTATTCTGACTACACCTTC.

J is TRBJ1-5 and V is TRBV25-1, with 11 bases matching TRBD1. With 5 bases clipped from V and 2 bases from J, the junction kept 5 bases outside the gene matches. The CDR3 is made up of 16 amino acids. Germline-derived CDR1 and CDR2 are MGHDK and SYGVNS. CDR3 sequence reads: CASSSGQGAGNQPQHF. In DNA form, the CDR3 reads TGTGCCAGCAGTTCTGGACAGGGGGCTGGCAATCAGCCCCAGCATTTT.

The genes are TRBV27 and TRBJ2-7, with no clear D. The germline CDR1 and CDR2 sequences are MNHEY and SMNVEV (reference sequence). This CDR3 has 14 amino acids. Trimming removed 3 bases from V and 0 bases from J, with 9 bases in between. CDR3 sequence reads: CASSLTAGSYEQYF. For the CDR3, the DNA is TGTGCCAGCAGTTTGACGGCAGGCTCCTACGAGCAGTACTTC.

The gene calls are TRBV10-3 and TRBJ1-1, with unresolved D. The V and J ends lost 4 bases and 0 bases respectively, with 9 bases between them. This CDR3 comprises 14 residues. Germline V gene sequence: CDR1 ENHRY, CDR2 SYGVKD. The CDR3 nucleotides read TGTGCCATCAGTGCGGCAGGTATGAACACTGAAGCTTTCTTT. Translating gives CAISAAGMNTEAFF.

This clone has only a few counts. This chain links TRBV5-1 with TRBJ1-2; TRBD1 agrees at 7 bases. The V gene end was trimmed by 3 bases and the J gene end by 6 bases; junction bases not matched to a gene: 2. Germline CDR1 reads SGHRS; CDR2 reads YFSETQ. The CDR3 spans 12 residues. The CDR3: CASSYDRDGYTF. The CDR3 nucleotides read TGCGCCAGCAGCTACGACAGGGATGGCTACACCTTC.

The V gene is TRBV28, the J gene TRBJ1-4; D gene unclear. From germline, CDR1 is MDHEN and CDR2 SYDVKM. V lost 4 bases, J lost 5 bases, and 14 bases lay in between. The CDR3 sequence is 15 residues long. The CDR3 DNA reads TGTGCCAGCAGTTCCTCCAGCGTATCAAATGAAAAACTGTTTTTT. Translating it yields CASSSSSVSNEKLFF.

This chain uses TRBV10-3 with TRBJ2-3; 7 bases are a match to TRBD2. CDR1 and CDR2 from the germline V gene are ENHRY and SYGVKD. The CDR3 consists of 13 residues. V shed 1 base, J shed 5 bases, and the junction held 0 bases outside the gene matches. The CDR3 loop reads CAISEWGGDTQYF. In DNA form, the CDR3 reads TGTGCCATCAGTGAGTGGGGGGGAGATACGCAGTATTTT.

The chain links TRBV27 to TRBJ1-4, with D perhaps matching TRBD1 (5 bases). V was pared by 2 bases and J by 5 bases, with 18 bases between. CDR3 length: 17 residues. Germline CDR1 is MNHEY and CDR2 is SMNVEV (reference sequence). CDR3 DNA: TGTGCCAGCAGTTTAAAGGCCTGGGCAGGGCCAAATGAAAAACTGTTTTTT. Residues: CASSLKAWAGPNEKLFF.

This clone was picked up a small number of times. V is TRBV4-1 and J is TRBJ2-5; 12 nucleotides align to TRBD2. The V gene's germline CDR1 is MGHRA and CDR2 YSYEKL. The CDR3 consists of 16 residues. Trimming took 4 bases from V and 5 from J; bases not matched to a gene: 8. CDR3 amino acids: CASSRGLAGPGETQYF. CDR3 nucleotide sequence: TGCGCCAGCAGCCGAGGACTAGCGGGGCCTGGGGAGACCCAGTACTTC.